This TCR beta chain was identified during a study of cytomegalovirus exposure and HLA in healthy donors. Regarding the study as a whole: As was reported, the classifier diagnosed cytomegalovirus status with high specificity and sensitivity. Subsequent analysis of the 120 or so validation repertoires found a tendency for first-cohort TCR clusters to co-occur. The listing of roughly 160 TCR beta chains classed them as cytomegalovirus-associated.

Separate from the roughly 730-subject first cohort, the roughly 110-subject validation cohort was the one that the donors belonged to. Repertoires were generated with immunoSEQ multiplex PCR, while TCRdb's copy carries only in-frame clones and drops some. The sample includes roughly 200,000 clones, about 81% of them seen just once. The CDR3 contains 14 residues. The germline CDR1 and CDR2 sequences are WNHNN and SYGVQD (reference sequence). V dropped 4 bases and J dropped 8 bases, with 18 bases sitting between them. A word on this clone: The antigen is not known.

The V and J genes are TRBV10-1 and TRBJ2-7; D may be TRBD2 (6 bases). This TCR came from a woman aged 25 to 39 in good health and CMV-seronegative. Material for sequencing was PBMCs. The CDR3 is CASSGGDPASKQYF. CDR3 DNA sequence: TGCGCCAGCAGTGGCGGGGACCCCGCGAGCAAGCAGTACTTC.